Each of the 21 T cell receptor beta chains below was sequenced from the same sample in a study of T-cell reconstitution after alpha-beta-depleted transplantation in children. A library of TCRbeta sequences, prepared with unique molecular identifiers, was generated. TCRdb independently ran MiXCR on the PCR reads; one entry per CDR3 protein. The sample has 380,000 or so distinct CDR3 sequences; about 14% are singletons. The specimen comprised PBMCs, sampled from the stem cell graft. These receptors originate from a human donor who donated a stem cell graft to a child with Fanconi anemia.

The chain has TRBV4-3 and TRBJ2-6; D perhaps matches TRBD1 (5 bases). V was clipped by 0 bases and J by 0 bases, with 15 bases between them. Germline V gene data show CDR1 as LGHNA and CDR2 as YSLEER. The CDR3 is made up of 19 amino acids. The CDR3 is CASSQDPSDRPSGANVLTF. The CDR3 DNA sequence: TGCGCCAGCAGCCAAGATCCCTCAGACAGACCCTCTGGGGCCAACGTCCTGACTTTC.

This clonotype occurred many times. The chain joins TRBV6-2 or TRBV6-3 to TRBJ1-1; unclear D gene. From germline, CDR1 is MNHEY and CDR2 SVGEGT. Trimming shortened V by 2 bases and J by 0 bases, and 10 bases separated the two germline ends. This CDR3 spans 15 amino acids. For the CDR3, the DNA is TGTGCCAGCAGTTACGAGGACGGGCTGAACACTGAAGCTTTCTTT. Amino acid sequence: CASSYEDGLNTEAFF.

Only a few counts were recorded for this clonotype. This CDR3 is CSARAPSQRPPYAGGPDTQYF. CDR3 coding DNA: TGCAGTGCTAGGGCCCCCTCACAGAGACCCCCTTACGCGGGGGGGCCAGATACGCAGTATTTT. The rearrangement links TRBV20-1 to TRBJ2-3; 9 bases match TRBD2. Germline-derived CDR1 and CDR2 are DFQATT and SNEGSKA (reference sequence). The trim removed 3 bases at V and 4 bases at J, leaving 26 bases unmatched. This CDR3 has 21 residues.

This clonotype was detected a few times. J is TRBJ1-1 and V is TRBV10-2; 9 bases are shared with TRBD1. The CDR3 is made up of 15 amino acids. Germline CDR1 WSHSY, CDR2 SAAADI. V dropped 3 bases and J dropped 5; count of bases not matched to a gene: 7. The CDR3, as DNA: TGCGCCAGCAGTGACCGACAGGGGGGGGGAACTGAAGCTTTCTTT. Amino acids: CASSDRQGGGTEAFF.

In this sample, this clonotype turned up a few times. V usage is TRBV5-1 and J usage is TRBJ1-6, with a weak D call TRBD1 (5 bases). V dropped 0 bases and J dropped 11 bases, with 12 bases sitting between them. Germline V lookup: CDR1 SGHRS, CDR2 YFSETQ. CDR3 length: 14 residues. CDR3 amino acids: CASSLARDDAPLHF. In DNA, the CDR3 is TGCGCCAGCAGCTTGGCCAGGGACGACGCACCCCTCCACTTT.

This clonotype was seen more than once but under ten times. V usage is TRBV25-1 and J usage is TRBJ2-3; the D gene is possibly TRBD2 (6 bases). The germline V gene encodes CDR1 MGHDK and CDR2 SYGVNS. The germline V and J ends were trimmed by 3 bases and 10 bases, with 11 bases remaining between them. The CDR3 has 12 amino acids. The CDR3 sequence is CASSDGWEAQYF. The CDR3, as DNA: TGTGCCAGCAGTGATGGGTGGGAGGCGCAGTATTTT.

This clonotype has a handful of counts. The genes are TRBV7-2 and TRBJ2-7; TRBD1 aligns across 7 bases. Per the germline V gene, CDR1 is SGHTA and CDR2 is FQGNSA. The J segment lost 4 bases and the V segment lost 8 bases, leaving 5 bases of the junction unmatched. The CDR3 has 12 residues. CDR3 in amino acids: CASRDSSYEQYF. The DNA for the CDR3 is TGTGCCAGCCGGGACAGTAGTTACGAGCAGTACTTC.

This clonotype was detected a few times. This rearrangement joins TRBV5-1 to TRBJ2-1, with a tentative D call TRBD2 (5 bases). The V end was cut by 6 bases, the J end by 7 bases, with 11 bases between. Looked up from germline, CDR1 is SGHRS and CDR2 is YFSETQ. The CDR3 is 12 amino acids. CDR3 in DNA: TGCGCCAGCATTAGCGCGACTAATGAGCAGTTCTTC. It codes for CASISATNEQFF.

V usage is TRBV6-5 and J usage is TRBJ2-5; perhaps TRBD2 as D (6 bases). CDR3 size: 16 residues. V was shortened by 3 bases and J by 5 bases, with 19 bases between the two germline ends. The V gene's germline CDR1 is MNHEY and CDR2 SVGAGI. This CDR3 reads CASSYGGALAGETQYF. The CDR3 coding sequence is TGTGCCAGCAGTTATGGAGGGGCCCTCGCGGGGGAGACCCAGTACTTC.

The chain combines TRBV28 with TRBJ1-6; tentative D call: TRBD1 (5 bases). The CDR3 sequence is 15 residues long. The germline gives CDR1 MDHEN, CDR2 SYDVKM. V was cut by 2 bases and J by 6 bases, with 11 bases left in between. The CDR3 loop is CASSLAGPINSPLHF. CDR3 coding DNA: TGTGCCAGCAGTTTAGCGGGACCTATTAATTCACCCCTCCACTTT.

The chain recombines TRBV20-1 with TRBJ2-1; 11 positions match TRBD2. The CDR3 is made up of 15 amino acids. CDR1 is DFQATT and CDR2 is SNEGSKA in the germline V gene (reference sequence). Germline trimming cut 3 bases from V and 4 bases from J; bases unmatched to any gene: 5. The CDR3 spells CSASLVAGGYNEQFF. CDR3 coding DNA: TGCAGTGCTAGTCTCGTAGCGGGGGGGTACAATGAGCAGTTCTTC.

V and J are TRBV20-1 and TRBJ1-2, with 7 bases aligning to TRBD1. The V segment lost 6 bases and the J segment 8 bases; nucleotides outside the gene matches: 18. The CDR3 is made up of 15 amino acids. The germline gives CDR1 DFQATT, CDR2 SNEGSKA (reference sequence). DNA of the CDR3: TGCAGTGCCACGGTTCCCCACAGGGGAGTGGGCGGCTACACCTTC. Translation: CSATVPHRGVGGYTF.

CDR3 amino acids: CASSAVSGNTIYF. The CDR3 nucleotides read TGTGCCAGCAGCGCTGTCTCTGGAAACACCATATATTTT. J is TRBJ1-3 and V is TRBV7-9; D not resolved. Trimming cost V 5 bases and J 0 bases, with 5 bases left between them. The CDR3 runs to 13 residues. Germline-derived CDR1 and CDR2 are SEHNR and FQNEAQ (reference sequence).

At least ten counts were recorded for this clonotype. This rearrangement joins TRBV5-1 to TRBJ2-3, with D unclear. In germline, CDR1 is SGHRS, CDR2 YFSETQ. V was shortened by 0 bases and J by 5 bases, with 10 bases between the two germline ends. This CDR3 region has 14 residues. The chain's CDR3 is CASSLAGQGDTQYF. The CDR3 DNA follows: TGCGCCAGCAGCTTGGCTGGTCAAGGAGATACGCAGTATTTT. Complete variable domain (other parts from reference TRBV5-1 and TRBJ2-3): KAGVTQTPRYLIKTRGQQVTLSCSPISGHRSVSWYQQTPGQGLQFLFEYFSETQRNKGNFPGRFSGRQFSNSRSEMNVSTLELGDSALYLCASSLAGQGDTQYFGPGTRLTVL.

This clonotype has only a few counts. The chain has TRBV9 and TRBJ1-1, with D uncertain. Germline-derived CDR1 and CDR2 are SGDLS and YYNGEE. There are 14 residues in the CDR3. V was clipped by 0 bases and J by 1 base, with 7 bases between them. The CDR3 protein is CASSVAHGNTEAFF. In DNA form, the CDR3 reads TGTGCCAGCAGCGTAGCCCACGGGAACACTGAAGCTTTCTTT.

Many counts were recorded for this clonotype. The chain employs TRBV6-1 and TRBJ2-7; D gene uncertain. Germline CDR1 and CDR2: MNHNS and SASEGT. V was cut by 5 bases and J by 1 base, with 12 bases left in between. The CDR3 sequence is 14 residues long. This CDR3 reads CASSPRRSSYEQYF. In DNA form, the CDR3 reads TGTGCCAGCAGTCCCCGGCGGAGTTCCTACGAGCAGTACTTC.

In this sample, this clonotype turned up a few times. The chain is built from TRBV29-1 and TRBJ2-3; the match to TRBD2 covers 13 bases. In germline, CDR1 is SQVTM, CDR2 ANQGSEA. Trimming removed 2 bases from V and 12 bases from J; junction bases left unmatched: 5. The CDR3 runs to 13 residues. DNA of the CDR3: TGCAGCGTTGAAACTAGCGGGGGGGCAACCCAGTATTTT. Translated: CSVETSGGATQYF.

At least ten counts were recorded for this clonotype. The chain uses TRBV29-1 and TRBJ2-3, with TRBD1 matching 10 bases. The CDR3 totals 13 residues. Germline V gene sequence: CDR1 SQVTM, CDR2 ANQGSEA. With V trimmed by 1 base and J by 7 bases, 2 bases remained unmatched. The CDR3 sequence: CSVEGQGANTQYF. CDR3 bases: TGCAGCGTTGAAGGACAGGGGGCAAATACGCAGTATTTT.

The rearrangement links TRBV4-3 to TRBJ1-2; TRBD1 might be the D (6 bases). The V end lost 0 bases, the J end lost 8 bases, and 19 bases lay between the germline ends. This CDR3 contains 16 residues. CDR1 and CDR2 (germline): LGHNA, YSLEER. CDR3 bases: TGCGCCAGCAGCCAAGACGGGCCAGGGGATTCGTTCGGCTACACCTTC. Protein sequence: CASSQDGPGDSFGYTF.

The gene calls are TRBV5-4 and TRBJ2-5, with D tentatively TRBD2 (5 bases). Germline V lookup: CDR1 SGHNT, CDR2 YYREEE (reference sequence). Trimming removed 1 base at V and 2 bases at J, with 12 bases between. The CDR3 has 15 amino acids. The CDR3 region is CASSLYLTGQETQYF. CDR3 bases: TGTGCCAGCAGCTTGTACTTGACGGGGCAAGAGACCCAGTACTTC.

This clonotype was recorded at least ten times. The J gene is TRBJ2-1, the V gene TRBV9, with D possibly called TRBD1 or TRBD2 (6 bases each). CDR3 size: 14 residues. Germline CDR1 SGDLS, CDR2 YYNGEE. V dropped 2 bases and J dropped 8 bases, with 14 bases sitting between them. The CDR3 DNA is TGTGCCAGCAGCGTCTTGTCCGGGGGCGATGAGCAGTTCTTC. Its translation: CASSVLSGGDEQFF.